The clone carrying this TCR beta chain was seen many times. Its antigen remains unknown. Hyperthyroidism patients, aged 18 to 65, were newly diagnosed, under 2 months' duration. Ineligible for inclusion were patients with other autoimmune diseases, uncontrolled infections, pregnancy or lactation. Investigators amplified TCR beta CDR3 regions from RNA transcripts. HTBI-primed first-round RT-PCR preceded second-round multiplex PCR. Each CDR3 protein gets one entry after TCRdb re-called the multiplex PCR reads with MiXCR. The sample gives around 1.1 million distinct CDR3 sequences, about 35% of which show up once; 11% is in the top ten. Germline-derived CDR1 and CDR2 are SGHRS and YFSETQ. The V end was cut by 4 bases, the J end by 4 bases, with 12 bases between. CDR3 length: 14 amino acids. This sample stems from a study of Graves' ophthalmopathy and Graves' hyperthyroidism. Study-level results: Discrimination between ophthalmopathy and stable hyperthyroidism by a 13-signature model showed roughly 88% sensitivity and roughly 80% specificity.

The gene calls are TRBV5-1 and TRBJ1-3; D unclear. The sequence came from an adult man with Graves' hyperthyroidism. Material for sequencing was peripheral blood or thyroid tissue (not recorded which). The CDR3 nucleotides are TGCGCCAGCAGCCCCACGTTGGCAGGAAACACCATATATTTT. It codes for CASSPTLAGNTIYF.